Below are 12 T cell receptor beta chains sequenced from a single sample in a study of cytomegalovirus exposure and HLA in healthy donors (dated by TCRdb to 2017 to 2019). The library came from the immunoSEQ multiplex PCR assay. For the multiplex PCR, a mixture combining 60 forward primers for TCR Vbeta segments and 13 reverse primers for TCR Jbeta segments was used. TCRdb provides this immuneACCESS table in a form limited to in-frame rearrangements. Some clones are lacking; in checked studies, under half of them reflect an unresolved V gene, and why the rest are absent is not known. Here the sample has approximately 120,000 clones; roughly 71% occur a single time. The ten largest account for 5.4% of the sample. The specimen was PBMCs. These receptors all stem from a woman aged 65 to 85 in good health and CMV-seropositive.

The chain recombines TRBV6-1 with TRBJ2-2, with TRBD2 identical over 9 bases. Germline V CDR1 and CDR2: MNHNS, SASEGT. V trimming: 8 bases; J trimming: 0 bases; junction bases outside the gene matches: 4. The CDR3 is made up of 15 amino acids. CDR3 residues: CASVIAGANTGELFF. CDR3 nucleotide sequence: TGTGCCAGCGTCATAGCGGGGGCGAACACCGGGGAGCTGTTTTTT.

This clone was detected only once. The chain combines TRBV30 with TRBJ1-1, with unresolved D. The CDR3 is 11 amino acids. Deletions cut 3 bases from V and 5 bases from J, with 7 bases between. Germline assignment: CDR1 GTSNPN and CDR2 SVGIG (reference sequence). CDR3: CAWRRITEAFF. Written as DNA, the CDR3 is TGTGCCTGGAGGAGAATTACTGAAGCTTTCTTT.

The chain is built from TRBV11-2 and TRBJ1-2, with 7 positions matching TRBD1. The V gene end was trimmed by 0 bases and the J gene end by 10 bases; junction bases not matched to a gene: 5. CDR1 and CDR2 from the germline V gene are SGHAT and FQNNGV. CDR3 length: 13 residues. In DNA form, the CDR3 reads TGTGCCAGCAGCTTAGATCAGACAGGGTCCTACACCTTC. Protein: CASSLDQTGSYTF.

The chain couples TRBV5-6 to TRBJ2-7, with TRBD1 identical over 7 bases. V gave up 0 bases and J gave up 3 bases; unmatched junction bases: 6. This CDR3 is built from 15 residues. CDR1 is SGHDT and CDR2 is YYEEEE in the germline V gene. The DNA of the CDR3 is TGTGCCAGCAGCTTGGCCCCGGCAGGGGGCTACGAGCAGTACTTC. It specifies CASSLAPAGGYEQYF.

J is TRBJ1-2 and V is TRBV19; D call uncertain. With 4 bases removed from V and 1 base from J, the gap between germline ends came to 4 bases. The CDR3 consists of 12 residues. Germline CDR1 reads LNHDA; CDR2 reads SQIVND (reference sequence). This CDR3 is CASSTFNYGYTF. In DNA form, the CDR3 reads TGTGCCAGTAGTACCTTTAACTATGGCTACACCTTC.

The sample holds a few counts of this clone. V usage is TRBV5-1 and J usage is TRBJ2-7; 11 nucleotides line up with TRBD2. Germline V gene sequence: CDR1 SGHRS, CDR2 YFSETQ. This CDR3 is 16 amino acids long. With V trimmed by 5 bases and J by 2 bases, 9 bases remained unmatched. The CDR3 region is CASSYSLAGVPYEQYF. The CDR3 DNA sequence: TGCGCCAGCAGTTATTCACTAGCGGGGGTCCCCTACGAGCAGTACTTC. Full variable domain (outside the CDR3, taken from reference TRBV5-1 and TRBJ2-7): KAGVTQTPRYLIKTRGQQVTLSCSPISGHRSVSWYQQTPGQGLQFLFEYFSETQRNKGNFPGRFSGRQFSNSRSEMNVSTLELGDSALYLCASSYSLAGVPYEQYFGPGTRLTVT.

The J gene is TRBJ2-3, the V gene TRBV9; 9 bases agree with TRBD2. This CDR3 comprises 15 residues. V shed 1 base and J 6 bases; nucleotides not matched to a gene: 6. Germline V gene lookup returns CDR1 SGDLS and CDR2 YYNGEE. CDR3 residues: CASSVKAGGWDTQYF. In DNA, the CDR3 is TGTGCCAGCAGCGTAAAAGCGGGGGGCTGGGATACGCAGTATTTT.

This clone was seen only a few times. The rearrangement joins TRBV18 to TRBJ1-6; 8 positions match TRBD1. Germline-derived CDR1 and CDR2 are KGHSH and LQKENI. Germline trimming cut 5 bases from V and 5 bases from J; bases unmatched to any gene: 5. CDR3 length equals 15 residues. CDR3 amino acids: CASSSQGVDNSPLHF. Written as DNA, the CDR3 is TGTGCCAGCTCATCACAGGGGGTCGATAATTCACCCCTCCACTTT.

The chain is built from TRBV2 and TRBJ1-1, with D possibly matching TRBD1 (5 bases). The V and J ends lost 6 bases and 11 bases respectively, with 13 bases between them. This CDR3 comprises 11 residues. CDR1 is SNHLY and CDR2 is FYNNEI in the germline V gene. CDR3 protein: CASRQGILAFF. DNA of the CDR3: TGTGCCAGCAGGCAGGGTATTTTGGCTTTCTTT.

The chain couples TRBV25-1 to TRBJ2-3; TRBD2 matches 7 bases. From germline, CDR1 is MGHDK and CDR2 SYGVNS. V dropped 5 bases and J dropped 6; count of bases not matched to a gene: 11. The CDR3 consists of 15 residues. The CDR3 nucleotides read TGTGCCAGCAGTACACCGGGGGGAGTCGGGGATACGCAGTATTTT. As protein: CASSTPGGVGDTQYF.

The rearrangement links TRBV2 to TRBJ1-1, with 9 bases aligning to TRBD1. Germline CDR1 reads SNHLY; CDR2 reads FYNNEI. V lost 6 bases, J lost 1 base, and 3 bases stayed unmatched. The CDR3 sequence is 14 residues long. The CDR3: CASRDRGANTEAFF. The CDR3, as DNA: TGTGCCAGCAGGGACAGGGGAGCGAACACTGAAGCTTTCTTT.

The J gene is TRBJ1-5, the V gene TRBV6-1; D is possibly TRBD1 (6 bases). V shed 4 bases and J shed 1 base, with 11 bases lying between them. Germline V CDR1 and CDR2: MNHNS, SASEGT. CDR3 size: 15 residues. This CDR3 reads CASSGPGVSNQPQHF. In DNA, the CDR3 is TGTGCCAGCAGTGGCCCAGGGGTGAGCAATCAGCCCCAGCATTTT.